The present TCR beta chain was sequenced within a study of Graves' ophthalmopathy and Graves' hyperthyroidism. Amplification targeted the TCR beta CDR3 regions, with RNA transcripts as the source material. The library came from an HTBI-primed first-round RT-PCR and a second-round multiplex PCR. MiXCR, run by TCRdb on the multiplex PCR reads, gives a single entry per CDR3 protein. The repertoire consists of around 1,200,000 distinct CDR3 sequences, with about two fifths occurring once and the leading ten covering roughly 10%. This clonotype turned up a few times. Its specificity is not known. General study findings and limits: Most thyroid-expanded clonotypes exceeding 0.001 frequency were also found in blood. Sensitivity reached approximately 89% and specificity about 76% for a 13-signature model separating ophthalmopathy from stable hyperthyroidism.

Sequenced input: peripheral blood or thyroid tissue (not recorded which). This receptor was obtained from an adult man with Graves' hyperthyroidism.

CDR3 residues: CSALGDTEAFF. The CDR3 DNA follows: TGCAGTGCATTAGGGGACACTGAAGCTTTCTTT. The chain has TRBV20-1 and TRBJ1-1, with D tentatively TRBD1 (5 bases). The CDR3 is 11 residues long. The V end lost 6 bases, the J end lost 3 bases, and 8 bases lay between the germline ends. The germline V gene encodes CDR1 DFQATT and CDR2 SNEGSKA (reference sequence).